One sample yielded the 23 T cell receptor beta chains listed below, sequenced in a study of low-dose radiotherapy and immunotherapy resistance in tumors. TRAV- and TRBV-specific primers primed first-strand cDNA, covering alpha and beta chains. With a constant-region primer and a V-primer adapter, TCRs were subjected to roughly 20 PCR cycles of amplification. Each CDR3 protein gets one entry after TCRdb re-called the reads with MiXCR. The sample holds about 44,000 distinct CDR3 sequences, less than 30% seen once. The sample's time point: after trial treatment. Treatment given: LDRT plus nivolumab, ipilimumab, low-dose cyclophosphamide and aspirin (RACIN trial). Source: PBMCs, taken after low-dose radiotherapy plus immunotherapy. These receptors were collected from a male donor with prostate cancer.

This clonotype was seen at least ten times. The chain combines TRBV19 with TRBJ1-2, with D unresolved. This CDR3 contains 14 residues. CDR1 and CDR2 (germline): LNHDA, SQIVND (reference sequence). Trimming removed 3 bases at V and 8 bases at J, with 16 bases between. CDR3 coding DNA: TGTGCCAGTAGTATGAGGTCTCTCCTGTCGGGCTACACCTTC. Translating it yields CASSMRSLLSGYTF.

This clonotype was detected only once. A far larger clone lies a single base away; this is likely a read error. V usage is TRBV9 and J usage is TRBJ2-7, with D unclear. V was clipped by 0 bases and J by 7 bases, with 17 bases between them. The CDR3 runs 15 residues. Per germline, CDR1 SGDLS and CDR2 YYNGEE. The CDR3 DNA is TGTGCCAGCAGCGTAGGCTTCAGCTCCTACAATGAGCAGTACTTC. It yields the protein CASSVGFSSYNEQYF.

Concerning this clonotype itself: A far larger clone differs by one base, so this is likely a read error. The conserved closing phenylalanine or tryptophan is absent in this CDR3, likely reflecting a read error. J is TRBJ2-3 and V is TRBV6-2 or TRBV6-3; D gene uncertain. In germline, CDR1 is MNHEY, CDR2 SVGEGT. Between the trimmed V and J ends, which lost 4 bases and 4 bases, there was a span of 9 bases. This CDR3 comprises 13 residues. This CDR3 is CASSSAGPDTQYL. The CDR3 region has the DNA TGTGCCAGCAGTTCAGCTGGTCCAGATACGCAGTATTTG.

This clonotype was found many times. J is TRBJ2-7 and V is TRBV12-3 or TRBV12-4, with 7 positions matching TRBD1. The CDR3 contains 13 residues. V trimming: 9 bases; J trimming: 5 bases; junction bases outside the gene matches: 10. For the CDR3, the DNA is TGTGCCAGTCGGGCAGGGGGATTTGACGAGCAGTACTTC. Translated, it gives CASRAGGFDEQYF.

This clonotype was observed at least ten times. The rearrangement links TRBV7-2 to TRBJ2-3; 13 bases are shared with TRBD2. The CDR3 runs 14 residues. The V segment lost 5 bases and the J segment 5 bases; nucleotides outside the gene matches: 1. Germline values: CDR1 SGHTA, CDR2 FQGNSA. The DNA for the CDR3 is TGTGCCAGCAGCCGGACTAGCGGGAGAGATACGCAGTATTTT. Protein product: CASSRTSGRDTQYF.

With respect to this clonotype: A read error is the likely source, as a far larger clone sits one nucleotide away. The V and J genes are TRBV6-1 and TRBJ1-2, with D possibly TRBD1 on 5 matching bases. This CDR3 contains 12 residues. With 10 bases removed from V and 8 bases from J, the gap between germline ends came to 17 bases. Per the germline V gene, CDR1 is MNHNS and CDR2 is SASEGT. The CDR3 protein is CATSFLGDGYTF. The CDR3, as DNA: TGTGCCACCTCCTTTCTCGGGGACGGCTACACCTTC.

The sample holds many counts of this clonotype. This sequence joins TRBV20-1 and TRBJ2-7; D is perhaps TRBD1 (5 bases). Germline V gene lookup returns CDR1 DFQATT and CDR2 SNEGSKA (reference sequence). Trimming shortened V by 5 bases and J by 5 bases, and 16 bases separated the two germline ends. The CDR3 sequence is 13 residues long. CDR3 sequence (DNA): TGCAGTGCTGCACACAGGATCACCCACGAGCAGTACTTC. Translation: CSAAHRITHEQYF.

This clonotype showed up many times. This chain connects TRBV20-1 to TRBJ1-2; 7 positions agree with TRBD1. This CDR3 region has 13 residues. The junction had 5 bases not matched to a gene; V was cut back by 4 bases and J by 3 bases. Germline V gives CDR1 DFQATT, CDR2 SNEGSKA (reference sequence). CDR3 residues: CSAKNRGDYGYTF. DNA for the CDR3: TGCAGTGCTAAAAACAGGGGAGACTATGGCTACACCTTC.

In this sample, this clonotype turned up many times. The chain links TRBV28 to TRBJ1-2; D unclear. V was cut by 6 bases and J by 5 bases, with 13 bases left in between. CDR1 and CDR2 (germline): MDHEN, SYDVKM. CDR3 length equals 13 residues. CDR3 residues: CASRTPAGYGYTF. CDR3 DNA: TGTGCCAGCAGAACTCCCGCTGGGTATGGCTACACCTTC.

The J gene is TRBJ2-3, the V gene TRBV2, with 9 bases lining up with TRBD1. Germline lookup yields CDR1 SNHLY and CDR2 FYNNEI. This CDR3 contains 15 residues. The trim removed 4 bases at V and 0 bases at J, leaving 2 bases unmatched. CDR3 sequence reads: CASSGQGGSTDTQYF. For the CDR3, the DNA is TGTGCCAGCAGTGGACAGGGGGGGAGCACAGATACGCAGTATTTT.

This clonotype was counted ten times or more. The chain employs TRBV28 and TRBJ2-3; weak D call: TRBD2 (7 bases). This CDR3 has 16 amino acids. CDR1 is MDHEN and CDR2 is SYDVKM in the germline V gene. V gave up 6 bases and J gave up 5 bases, with 21 bases separating them. CDR3 sequence: CASSSLGGGAQDTQYF. In nucleotides, the CDR3 is TGTGCCAGCAGCTCGTTAGGGGGGGGGGCCCAAGATACGCAGTATTTT. The full variable domain, in which reference TRBV28 and TRBJ2-3 provide the parts outside the CDR3, is DVKVTQSSRYLVKRTGEKVFLECVQDMDHENMFWYRQDPGLGLRLIYFSYDVKMKEKGDIPEGYSVSREKKERFSLILESASTNQTSMYLCASSSLGGGAQDTQYFGPGTRLTVL.

Concerning this clonotype itself: At one end the junction does not follow the germline gene, possibly because of a read error. CDR3 in DNA: TGTGCCAGCAGCTTAGGTCAGTTTCCATACAATGAGCAGGTCTTC. Encoded protein: CASSLGQFPYNEQVF. The rearrangement uses TRBV7-9 and TRBJ2-1; the D is unclear. This CDR3 comprises 15 residues. Germline CDR1 and CDR2: SEHNR and FQNEAQ (reference sequence). The complete variable domain, with remaining parts taken from reference TRBV7-9 and TRBJ2-1, reads DTGVSQNPRHKITKRGQNVTFRCDPISEHNRLYWYRQTLGQGPEFLTYFQNEAQLEKSRLLSDRFSAERPKGSFSTLEIQRTEQGDSAMYLCASSLGQFPYNEQVFGPGTRLTVL.

In this sample, this clonotype turned up many times. This sequence joins TRBV6-2 or TRBV6-3 and TRBJ2-7; D is possibly TRBD1 (6 bases). The CDR3 spans 15 residues. Trimming removed 5 bases at V and 4 bases at J, with 18 bases between. The V gene's germline CDR1 is MNHEY and CDR2 SVGEGT. CDR3 sequence reads: CASSEDRSAHYEQYF. CDR3 coding DNA: TGTGCCAGCAGTGAAGACAGGTCGGCCCATTACGAGCAGTACTTC.

Comment on this clonotype: The limits of the CDR3 on the DNA are not certain, so only TCRdb's listed CDR3 is given. The CDR3 region is CASSYNILLASGTRRTGELFFF. The chain has TRBV28 and TRBJ2-2; the D call of TRBD2 is as the table states it, not checked on the DNA. CDR1 MDHEN and CDR2 SYDVKM come from the germline V gene. The length of the CDR3 is 22 amino acids, counting both ends.

This clonotype was observed at least ten times. V is TRBV29-1 and J is TRBJ1-3; D gene unclear. Germline V gene lookup returns CDR1 SQVTM and CDR2 ANQGSEA. Trimming cost V 4 bases and J 0 bases, with 10 bases left between them. This CDR3 region has 14 residues. CDR3 sequence (DNA): TGCAGCGTTGTTGCCCAACTCTCTGGAAACACCATATATTTT. Translation gives CSVVAQLSGNTIYF.

The sample holds many counts of this clonotype. J is TRBJ1-5 and V is TRBV2; D perhaps matches TRBD1 (5 bases). The CDR3 contains 15 residues. The V end lost 3 bases, the J end lost 6 bases, and 15 bases lay between the germline ends. Germline V gene sequence: CDR1 SNHLY, CDR2 FYNNEI. The CDR3 DNA reads as TGTGCCAGCAGTGAGGGGGGAGGAAGGGTTCAGCCCCAGCATTTT. It is translated as CASSEGGGRVQPQHF.

This clonotype was observed at least ten times. The chain combines TRBV13 with TRBJ2-5; 9 nucleotides line up with TRBD1. Losses at the gene ends were 4 bases for V and 4 bases for J; bases not matched to a gene: 7. The CDR3 loop spans 15 amino acids. The germline V gene encodes CDR1 PRHDT and CDR2 FYEKMQ (reference sequence). The CDR3 sequence is CASSSGQGPLETQYF. CDR3 sequence (DNA): TGTGCCAGCAGCTCCGGACAGGGGCCGTTAGAGACCCAGTACTTC.

Remarks on this clonotype: A far larger clone is one base from this, pointing to a likely read error. The chain joins TRBV22-1 to TRBJ1-2; the table's D call, TRBD1, was not checked against the DNA. TRBV22-1 is an annotated pseudogene. The CDR3 has 17 residues. This chain's CDR3 is CATGPRGGTRPNCGYTF. As DNA, the CDR3 is TGTGCCACCGGCCCACGGGGGGGGACACGACCTAACTGTGGCTACACCTTC.

This clonotype appeared many times. J is TRBJ1-2 and V is TRBV20-1; 10 bases line up with TRBD1. The CDR3 spans 15 residues. V lost 1 base to trimming and J lost 2 bases; unmatched junction nucleotides: 4. Per the germline V gene, CDR1 is DFQATT and CDR2 is SNEGSKA (reference sequence). CDR3 sequence reads: CSARGDRGLNYGYTF. CDR3 sequence (DNA): TGCAGTGCTAGAGGGGACAGGGGTTTAAACTATGGCTACACCTTC.

This clonotype was seen ten or more times. The gene calls are TRBV10-3 and TRBJ2-3; TRBD2 matches at 13 bases. Germline values: CDR1 ENHRY, CDR2 SYGVKD. With V trimmed by 8 bases and J by 3 bases, 5 bases remained unmatched. CDR3 size: 15 residues. The CDR3 bases are TGTGCCATCGGTCGACTAGCGGGGGGTACAGATACGCAGTATTTT. It specifies CAIGRLAGGTDTQYF.

This clonotype was picked up many times. For the CDR3, the DNA is TGTGCCAGCAGCCCGCATGGGGGCAGGGTTAAGGGCAATGAGCAGTTCTTC. It is translated as CASSPHGGRVKGNEQFF. The chain uses TRBV3-1 and TRBJ2-1; D may be TRBD1 (6 bases). The V gene lost 4 bases and the J gene lost 6 bases, with 22 bases spanning the gap. The CDR3 sequence is 17 residues long. Germline values: CDR1 LGHDT, CDR2 YNNKEL (reference sequence).

This clonotype was seen repeatedly, ten times or more. The chain carries TRBV5-4 and TRBJ2-3; maybe TRBD2 (5 bases). Germline-derived CDR1 and CDR2 are SGHNT and YYREEE (reference sequence). V was pared by 3 bases and J by 9 bases, with 14 bases between. CDR3 length equals 13 residues. The DNA for the CDR3 is TGTGCCAGCAGCTCCCCCGAGGGTTGGACGCAGTATTTT. Translated, it gives CASSSPEGWTQYF.

On this clonotype itself: The likely explanation is a read error, given a far larger clone one base away. The chain combines TRBV6-2 or TRBV6-3 with TRBJ2-7, with D possibly TRBD2 on 6 matching bases. Germline V gives CDR1 MNHEY, CDR2 SVGEGT. The CDR3 runs to 16 residues. The V and J ends lost 2 bases and 7 bases respectively, with 21 bases between them. The DNA for the CDR3 is TGTGCCAGCAGTTACGATGCGGGATCTTCCTACAATGAGCAGTACTTC. It is translated as CASSYDAGSSYNEQYF.